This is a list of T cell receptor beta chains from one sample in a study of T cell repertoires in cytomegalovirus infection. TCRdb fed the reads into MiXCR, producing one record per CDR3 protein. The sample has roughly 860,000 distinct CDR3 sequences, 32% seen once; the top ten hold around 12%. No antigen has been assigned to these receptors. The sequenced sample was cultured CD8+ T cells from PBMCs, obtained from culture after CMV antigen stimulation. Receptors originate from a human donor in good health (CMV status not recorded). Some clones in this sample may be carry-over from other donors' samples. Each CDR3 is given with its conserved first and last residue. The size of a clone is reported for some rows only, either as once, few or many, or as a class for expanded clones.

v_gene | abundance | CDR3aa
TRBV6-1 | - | CASSLTGGPGELFF
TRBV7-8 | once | CASNRGGGQLELGYTF
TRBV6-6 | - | CASSSLNRANTEAFF
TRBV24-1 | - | CATSDLRAENTGELFF
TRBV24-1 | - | CATCCGEVHNEQFF
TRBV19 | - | CASSIGAGSTDTQYF
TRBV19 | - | CASSNMWQLGETQYF
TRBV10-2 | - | CASSGAWRGGQETQYF
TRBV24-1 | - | CATSDGGTVNEQFF
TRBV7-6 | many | CASSLERSSYNEQFF
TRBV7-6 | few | CASTQDGITQYF
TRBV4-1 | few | CASSQWTGNSPLHF
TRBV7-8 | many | CASSQGTAEAFF
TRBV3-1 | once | CASSQDLTVGSPLHF
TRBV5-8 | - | CATYSGLNTEAFF
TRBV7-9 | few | CASSLVTANEKLFF
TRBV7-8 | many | CASSLANQARTEAFF
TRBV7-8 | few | CASSLGGKIEAFF
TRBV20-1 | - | CSAREGTELSRVAEYF
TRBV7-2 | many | CASSLGGGGAFF
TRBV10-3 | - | CAIRVGTSGGTHLTDTQYF
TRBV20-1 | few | CSAAGGGEFLEPQHF
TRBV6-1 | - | CASREREKLFF
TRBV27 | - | CVSSFGTDYGYTF
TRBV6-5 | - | CASSNPGTGDMDTEAFF
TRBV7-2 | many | CASSQGWTEAFF
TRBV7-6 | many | CASSSGLAGGTGELFF
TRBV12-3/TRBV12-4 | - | CASSLIPGGASWGYTF
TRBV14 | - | CASSQDRWGREKLFF
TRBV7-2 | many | CASSPSGGVETQYF
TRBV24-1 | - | CATSDLQIGGGNNEQFF
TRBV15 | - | CATSRDSGSGPQESEAFF
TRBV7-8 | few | CASSHPGPSTDTQYF
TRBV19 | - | CASSSSFRDSKRGTEAFF
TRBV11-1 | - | CASSSGVLIYGYTF
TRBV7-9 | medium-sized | CASSLARGLNTEAFF
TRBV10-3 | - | CAIRPGHSQAEQYF
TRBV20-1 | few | CSATPHQILYNSPLHF
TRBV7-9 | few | CASSPSRSTVFGYTF
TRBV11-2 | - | CASSLDIVGGGYNEQFF
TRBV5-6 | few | CASSSGGSNYGYTF